A single sample is the source of the 7 T cell receptor beta chains below, sequenced in a study of cytomegalovirus exposure and HLA in healthy donors (dated by TCRdb to the late 2010s). Libraries came from the immunoSEQ multiplex PCR assay. Entries here come from immuneACCESS through TCRdb and include only in-frame sequences with V and J called. Some clones fail to appear in such tables; in the studies checked, an unresolved V gene covers under half of the shortfall, and the cause of the remainder is unknown. Here the sample has over 130,000 clones; about 87% occur a single time. Under 9% of the sample lies in the top ten. The sequenced sample consisted of PBMCs. These receptor sequences come from a man aged 18 to 29 in good health and CMV-seropositive.

The CDR3 DNA reads TGTGCCAGCAGTCCTACACAGGGATTTTACTCCTACGAGCAGTACTTC. Its protein product is CASSPTQGFYSYEQYF. This sequence joins TRBV6-6 and TRBJ2-7, with D tentatively TRBD1 (6 bases). The V end lost 5 bases, the J end lost 0 bases, and 17 bases lay between the germline ends. The germline V gene has CDR1 MNHNY and CDR2 SVGAGI (reference sequence). This CDR3 is 16 amino acids long.

The chain's CDR3 is CASSLETGQGAKNSGNTIYF. CDR3 coding DNA: TGTGCCAGCAGCTTAGAGACAGGACAGGGGGCCAAAAACTCTGGAAACACCATATATTTT. The genes are TRBV11-2 and TRBJ1-3, with 11 positions matching TRBD1. V trimming: 0 bases; J trimming: 0 bases; junction bases outside the gene matches: 10. Per germline, CDR1 SGHAT and CDR2 FQNNGV. CDR3 size: 20 residues.

This clone occurred once. The DNA for the CDR3 is TGTGCCAGCAGCTTGTACCTAGCGGGGACCTACGAGCAGTACTTC. It translates to CASSLYLAGTYEQYF. The V call is TRBV5-8, the J call TRBJ2-7, with 9 bases aligning to TRBD2. The CDR3 runs 15 residues. V shed 1 base and J 2 bases; nucleotides not matched to a gene: 4. Germline V CDR1 and CDR2: SGHTS, YDEGEE.

The chain links TRBV11-2 to TRBJ2-7; 8 bases line up with TRBD2. The CDR3 extends over 13 amino acids. The germline CDR1 and CDR2 sequences are SGHAT and FQNNGV. J gave up 3 bases and V 10 bases, and 8 bases lay outside the gene matches. The CDR3 reads CATQRGIGYEQYF. The CDR3 nucleotides are TGTGCCACCCAGCGGGGGATCGGCTACGAGCAGTACTTC.

The chain is built from TRBV6-1 and TRBJ2-3, with a weak D call TRBD2 (5 bases). The germline V gene has CDR1 MNHNS and CDR2 SASEGT. Trimming stripped 0 bases from V and 0 bases from J, with 7 bases between. This CDR3 is built from 15 residues. CDR3 residues: CASSEASGSTDTQYF. In nucleotides, the CDR3 is TGTGCCAGCAGTGAAGCGTCGGGAAGCACAGATACGCAGTATTTT.

This clone appeared once. This chain uses TRBV6-5 with TRBJ1-6, with D possibly TRBD1 on 6 matching bases. V was clipped by 7 bases and J by 4 bases, with 14 bases between them. Germline CDR1 reads MNHEY; CDR2 reads SVGAGI. This CDR3 comprises 15 residues. This chain's CDR3 is CASTTNRAYNSPLHF. In DNA form, the CDR3 reads TGTGCCAGCACCACTAACAGGGCGTATAATTCACCCCTCCACTTT.

This chain joins TRBV5-1 and TRBJ2-1; D ambiguous. Trimming stripped 3 bases from V and 0 bases from J, with 10 bases between. This CDR3 is built from 15 residues. The germline gives CDR1 SGHRS, CDR2 YFSETQ. CDR3 DNA: TGCGCCAGCAGCTCGCTGCGGAGCTCCTACAATGAGCAGTTCTTC. It yields the protein CASSSLRSSYNEQFF.